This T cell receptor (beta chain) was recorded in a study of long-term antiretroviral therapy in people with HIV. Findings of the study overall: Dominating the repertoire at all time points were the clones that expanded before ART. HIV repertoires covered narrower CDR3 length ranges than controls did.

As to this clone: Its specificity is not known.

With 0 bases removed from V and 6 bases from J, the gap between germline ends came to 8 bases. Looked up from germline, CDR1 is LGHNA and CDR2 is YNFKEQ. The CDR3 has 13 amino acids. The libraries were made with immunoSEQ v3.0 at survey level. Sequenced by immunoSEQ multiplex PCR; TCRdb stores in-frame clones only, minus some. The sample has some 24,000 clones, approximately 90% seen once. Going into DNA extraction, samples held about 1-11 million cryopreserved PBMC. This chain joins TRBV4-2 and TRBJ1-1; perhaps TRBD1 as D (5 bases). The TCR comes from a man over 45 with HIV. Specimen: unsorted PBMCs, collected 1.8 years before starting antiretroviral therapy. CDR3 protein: CASSQDVGAEAFF. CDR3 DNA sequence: TGTGCCAGCAGCCAAGATGTGGGGGCTGAAGCTTTCTTT.